The T cell receptor (beta chain) described here comes from a study of Ad26.COV2.S vaccination and SARS-CoV-2 variants. Treatment defined: roughly 18 received Ad26.COV2.S at low or high dose, single or two shots; 5 received placebo; per-sample allocation not given. Collection of the samples took place on day 63 after the first injection of vaccine or placebo. The study used a vaccine consisting of an Ad26 vector that expressed Wuhan-strain SARS-CoV-2 spike. Using immunoSEQ multiplex PCR, the repertoire was profiled, and TCRdb retains in-frame clones only, with some absent. This sample has a few hundred thousand clones; approximately 91% occur once, and the top ten carry under 2%. The V and J ends lost 4 bases and 7 bases respectively, with 14 bases between them. From germline, CDR1 is MNHEY and CDR2 SMNVEV (reference sequence). This CDR3 comprises 14 residues.

V and J are TRBV27 and TRBJ2-1; TRBD2 is a possible D gene (6 bases). The sequence was collected from a person between 18 and 65 years old who received the Ad26.COV2.S COVID-19 vaccine or a placebo. Sequenced here: peripheral blood, sampled in a trial of Ad26.COV2.S vaccine versus placebo. CDR3 amino acids: CASSWEARWNEQFF. As DNA, the CDR3 is TGTGCCAGCAGTTGGGAGGCTAGATGGAATGAGCAGTTCTTC.